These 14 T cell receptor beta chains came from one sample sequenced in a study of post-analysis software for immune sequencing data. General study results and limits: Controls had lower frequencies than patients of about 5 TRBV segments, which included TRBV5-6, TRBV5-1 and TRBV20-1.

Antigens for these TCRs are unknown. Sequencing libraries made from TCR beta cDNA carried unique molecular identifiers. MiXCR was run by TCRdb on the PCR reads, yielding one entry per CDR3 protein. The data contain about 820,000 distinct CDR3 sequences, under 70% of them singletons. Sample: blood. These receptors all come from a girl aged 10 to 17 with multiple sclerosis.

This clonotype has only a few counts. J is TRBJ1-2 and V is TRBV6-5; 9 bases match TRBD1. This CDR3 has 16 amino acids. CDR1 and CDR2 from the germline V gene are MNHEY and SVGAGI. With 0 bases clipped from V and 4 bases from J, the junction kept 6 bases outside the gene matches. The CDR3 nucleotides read TGTGCCAGCAGTTACTCGGGGACAGGGTTCGCCTATGGCTACACCTTC. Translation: CASSYSGTGFAYGYTF.

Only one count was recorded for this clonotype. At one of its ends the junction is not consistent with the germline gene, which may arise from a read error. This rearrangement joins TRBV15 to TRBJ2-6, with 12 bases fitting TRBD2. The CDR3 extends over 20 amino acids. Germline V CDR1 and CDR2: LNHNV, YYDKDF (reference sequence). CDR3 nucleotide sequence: TGTGCCACCAGCAGAGATTTCAGAACTAGCGGGAGGTCGGGGGCCAGCGTCCTGACTTTC. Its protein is CATSRDFRTSGRSGASVLTF.

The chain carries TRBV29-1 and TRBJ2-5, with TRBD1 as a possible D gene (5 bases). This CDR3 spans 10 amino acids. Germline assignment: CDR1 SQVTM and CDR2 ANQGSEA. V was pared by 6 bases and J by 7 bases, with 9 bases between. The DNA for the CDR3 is TGCAGCGTGGGGCAGGCGACCCAGTACTTC. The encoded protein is CSVGQATQYF.

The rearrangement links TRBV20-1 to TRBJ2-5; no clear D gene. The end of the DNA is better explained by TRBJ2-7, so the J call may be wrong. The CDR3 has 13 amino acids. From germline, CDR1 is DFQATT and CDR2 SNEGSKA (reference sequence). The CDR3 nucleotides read TGCAGTGCTAGTGGGTCGCGGAGATACGAGCAGTACTTC. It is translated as CSASGSRRYEQYF.

The CDR3 region is CASTPRIFGLAGRFEQFF. CDR3 DNA: TGCGCCAGCACCCCACGAATATTCGGACTAGCGGGGCGATTTGAGCAGTTCTTC. The J gene is TRBJ2-1, the V gene TRBV5-1; the match to TRBD2 covers 12 bases. V was pared by 6 bases and J by 9 bases, with 19 bases of the junction left unmatched. The CDR3 loop spans 18 amino acids. Germline V gene lookup returns CDR1 SGHRS and CDR2 YFSETQ. The variable domain in full, completed from reference TRBV5-1 and TRBJ2-1, reads KAGVTQTPRYLIKTRGQQVTLSCSPISGHRSVSWYQQTPGQGLQFLFEYFSETQRNKGNFPGRFSGRQFSNSRSEMNVSTLELGDSALYLCASTPRIFGLAGRFEQFFGPGTRLTVL.

CDR3 amino acids: CASSLGQGVDYGYTF. The CDR3 coding sequence is TGCGCCAGCAGCTTGGGGCAGGGAGTCGACTATGGCTACACCTTC. The chain carries TRBV5-1 and TRBJ1-2; the D gene is possibly TRBD1 (5 bases). CDR1 and CDR2 from the germline V gene are SGHRS and YFSETQ. Trimming pared 0 bases from V and 3 bases from J, leaving 12 bases between. The CDR3 is 15 amino acids.

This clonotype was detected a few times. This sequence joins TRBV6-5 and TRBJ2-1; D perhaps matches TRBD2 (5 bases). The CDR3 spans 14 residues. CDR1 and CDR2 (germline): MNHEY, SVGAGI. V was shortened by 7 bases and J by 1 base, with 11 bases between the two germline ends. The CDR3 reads CASKERISYNEQFF. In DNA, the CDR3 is TGTGCCAGCAAAGAGCGGATATCCTACAATGAGCAGTTCTTC.

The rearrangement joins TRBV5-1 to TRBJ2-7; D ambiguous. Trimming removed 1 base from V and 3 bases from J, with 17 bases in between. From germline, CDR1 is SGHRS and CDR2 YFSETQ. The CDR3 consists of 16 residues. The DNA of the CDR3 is TGCGCCAGCAGCTTGCAGTCTCAGACCGACGTCTACGAGCAGTACTTC. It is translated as CASSLQSQTDVYEQYF.

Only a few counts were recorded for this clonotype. CDR3 DNA sequence: TGCAGTGCCGAGAGGCGAACGAGCTCCTACGAGCAGTACTTC. It yields the protein CSAERRTSSYEQYF. The gene calls are TRBV20-1 and TRBJ2-7; no definite D call. Germline CDR1 and CDR2: DFQATT and SNEGSKA (reference sequence). The V and J ends lost 6 bases and 0 bases respectively, with 15 bases between them. The CDR3 extends over 14 amino acids.

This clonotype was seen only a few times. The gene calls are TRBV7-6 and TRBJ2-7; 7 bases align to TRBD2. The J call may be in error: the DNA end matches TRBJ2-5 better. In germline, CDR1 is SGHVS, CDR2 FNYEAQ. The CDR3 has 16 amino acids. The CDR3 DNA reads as TGTGCCAGCAGCTTACAAATTCTAGCGGCTCAAGAGACCCAGTACTTC. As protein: CASSLQILAAQETQYF.

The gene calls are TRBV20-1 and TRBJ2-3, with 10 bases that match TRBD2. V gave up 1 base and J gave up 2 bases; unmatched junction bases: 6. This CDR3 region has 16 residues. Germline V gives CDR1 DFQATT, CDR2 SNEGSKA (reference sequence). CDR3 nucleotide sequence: TGCAGTGCTAGAGTTCCTAGCGGGGGAATCACAGATACGCAGTATTTT. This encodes CSARVPSGGITDTQYF.

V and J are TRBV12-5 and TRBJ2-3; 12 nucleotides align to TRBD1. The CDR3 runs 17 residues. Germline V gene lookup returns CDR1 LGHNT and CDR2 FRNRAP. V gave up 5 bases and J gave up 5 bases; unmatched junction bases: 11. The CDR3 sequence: CASGVPGQGAAGDTQYF. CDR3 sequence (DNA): TGTGCTAGTGGTGTCCCGGGACAGGGGGCAGCGGGAGATACGCAGTATTTT.

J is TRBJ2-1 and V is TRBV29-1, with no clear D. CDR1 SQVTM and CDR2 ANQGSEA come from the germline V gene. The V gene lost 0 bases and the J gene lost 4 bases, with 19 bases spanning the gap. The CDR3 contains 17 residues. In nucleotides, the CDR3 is TGCAGCGTTGAAGATTACGACCCCACCGCCGAGTACAATGAGCAGTTCTTC. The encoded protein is CSVEDYDPTAEYNEQFF.

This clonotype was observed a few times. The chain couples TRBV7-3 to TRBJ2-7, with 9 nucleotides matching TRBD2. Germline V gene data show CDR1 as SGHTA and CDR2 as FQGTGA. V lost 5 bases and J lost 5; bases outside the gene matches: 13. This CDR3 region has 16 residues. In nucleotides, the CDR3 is TGTGCCAGCAGCCAATCCGCGGGAGGGGGCAACGACGAGCAGTACTTC. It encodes CASSQSAGGGNDEQYF.